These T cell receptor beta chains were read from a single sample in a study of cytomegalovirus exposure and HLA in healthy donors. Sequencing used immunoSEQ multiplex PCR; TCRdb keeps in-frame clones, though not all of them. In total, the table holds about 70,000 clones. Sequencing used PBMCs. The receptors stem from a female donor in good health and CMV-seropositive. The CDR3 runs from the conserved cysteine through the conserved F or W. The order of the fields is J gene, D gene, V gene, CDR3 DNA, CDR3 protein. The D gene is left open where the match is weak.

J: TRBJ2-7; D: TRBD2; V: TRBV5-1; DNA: TGCGCCAGCGGCCTGGGAGGGATGGTCCACGAGCAGTACTTC; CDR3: CASGLGGMVHEQYF
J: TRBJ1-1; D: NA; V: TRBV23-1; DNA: TGCGCCAGCAGTCAATCATGGCTGAACACTGAAGCTTTCTTT; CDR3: CASSQSWLNTEAFF
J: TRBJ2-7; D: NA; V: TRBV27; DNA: TGTGCCAGCAGCAGGGGCCGAGGGGACTACGAGCAGTACTTC; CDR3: CASSRGRGDYEQYF
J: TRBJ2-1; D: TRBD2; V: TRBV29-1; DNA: TGCAGCGTGAACAGCGGGGCCTACAATGAGCAGTTCTTC; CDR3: CSVNSGAYNEQFF
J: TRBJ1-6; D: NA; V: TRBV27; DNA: TGTGCCAGCAGTCTCGTACAGGGAACTAATTCACCCCTCCACTTT; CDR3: CASSLVQGTNSPLHF
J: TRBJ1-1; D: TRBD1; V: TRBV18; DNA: TGTGCCAGCTCACTTAACGGAGGGGGCGCCGCCCTAAATATGAACACTGAAGCTTTCTTT; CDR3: CASSLNGGGAALNMNTEAFF
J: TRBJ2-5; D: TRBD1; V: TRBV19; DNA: TGTGCCAGTAGTATGACAGGGTCAAGGGAGACCCAGCACTTC; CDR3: CASSMTGSRETQHF
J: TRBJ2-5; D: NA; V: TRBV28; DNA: TGTGCCAGCAGTCGACCGGGGTCCCAAGAGACCCAGTACTTC; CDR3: CASSRPGSQETQYF
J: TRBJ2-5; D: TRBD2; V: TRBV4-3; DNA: TGCGCCAGCAGCCAAGGGGCCGGGACTAGCGGTCTGCCTCAAGAGACCCAGTACTTC; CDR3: CASSQGAGTSGLPQETQYF
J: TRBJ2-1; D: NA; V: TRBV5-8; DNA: TGTGCCAGCAGCTTGATGGGGGCAGGTAATGAGCAGTTCTTC; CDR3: CASSLMGAGNEQFF